The clone carrying this T cell receptor beta chain was counted between two and nine times. The record originates from a study of blood T cell dynamics during melanoma immunotherapy. The method was immunoSEQ multiplex PCR; TCRdb's version includes in-frame clones alone and lacks a portion of them. The table includes around 5,000 clones, around 84% detected once. The time point denotes: pre-treatment baseline. This CDR3 contains 14 residues. Germline V lookup: CDR1 LNHDA, CDR2 SQIVND (reference sequence). Trimming took 3 bases from V and 1 from J, leaving 9 bases between them. The gene calls are TRBV19 and TRBJ1-1; tentatively, D is TRBD1 (5 bases). This receptor was taken from a human donor with melanoma. This sample comprised blood, obtained from a patient treated with checkpoint blockade. The CDR3 DNA reads TGTGCCAGTAGTATTTTCGGGGGGAACACTGAAGCTTTCTTT. Its translation is CASSIFGGNTEAFF.